The sequence of this T cell receptor (beta chain) was determined in a study of blood T cell repertoires in COVID-19. Study as a whole: T cells, B-cell-depleted T cells, or PBMCs supplied cDNA or gDNA.

CDR1 is SGHDN, CDR2 FVKESK, per germline. CDR3 size: 15 residues. J lost 10 bases, V lost 0 bases, and 12 bases had no gene match. Profiled with immunoSEQ multiplex PCR; TCRdb holds only in-frame clones, not every one. The repertoire holds about 110,000 clones, with approximately 90% as singletons. The chain couples TRBV14 to TRBJ2-7; 7 nucleotides align to TRBD2. The sequence derives from a woman in her forties or fifties with acute or convalescent COVID-19. Sequenced input: peripheral blood. The CDR3 is CASSQDDGGSMEQYF. The CDR3, as DNA: TGTGCCAGCAGCCAAGACGATGGCGGGAGTATGGAACAGTACTTC.